Presented here are 2 T cell receptor beta chains from one specimen sequenced in a study of blood T cell repertoires in COVID-19. Produced via immunoSEQ multiplex PCR; TCRdb's table is partial and in-frame only. Among tens of thousands of clones, around three quarters were seen once, and the ten largest hold over 15%. Sequenced material: peripheral blood. The receptors derive from a woman older than 75 with acute or convalescent COVID-19.

J is TRBJ1-1 and V is TRBV5-1; TRBD1 matches at 9 bases. V shed 4 bases and J 6 bases; nucleotides not matched to a gene: 10. The V gene's germline CDR1 is SGHRS and CDR2 YFSETQ. There are 15 residues in the CDR3. The DNA for the CDR3 is TGCGCCAGCAGCCTTACCGACAGGGGGAGCCCTGAAGCTTTCTTT. Protein product: CASSLTDRGSPEAFF.

The V gene is TRBV7-3, the J gene TRBJ1-6, with 12 bases aligning to TRBD1. Trimming removed 5 bases from V and 8 bases from J; junction bases left unmatched: 4. This CDR3 is built from 15 residues. Per the germline V gene, CDR1 is SGHTA and CDR2 is FQGTGA. CDR3 nucleotides: TGTGCCAGCAGCCCGGGGACAGGGGGCTATTCACCCCTCCACTTT. Translated, it gives CASSPGTGGYSPLHF.